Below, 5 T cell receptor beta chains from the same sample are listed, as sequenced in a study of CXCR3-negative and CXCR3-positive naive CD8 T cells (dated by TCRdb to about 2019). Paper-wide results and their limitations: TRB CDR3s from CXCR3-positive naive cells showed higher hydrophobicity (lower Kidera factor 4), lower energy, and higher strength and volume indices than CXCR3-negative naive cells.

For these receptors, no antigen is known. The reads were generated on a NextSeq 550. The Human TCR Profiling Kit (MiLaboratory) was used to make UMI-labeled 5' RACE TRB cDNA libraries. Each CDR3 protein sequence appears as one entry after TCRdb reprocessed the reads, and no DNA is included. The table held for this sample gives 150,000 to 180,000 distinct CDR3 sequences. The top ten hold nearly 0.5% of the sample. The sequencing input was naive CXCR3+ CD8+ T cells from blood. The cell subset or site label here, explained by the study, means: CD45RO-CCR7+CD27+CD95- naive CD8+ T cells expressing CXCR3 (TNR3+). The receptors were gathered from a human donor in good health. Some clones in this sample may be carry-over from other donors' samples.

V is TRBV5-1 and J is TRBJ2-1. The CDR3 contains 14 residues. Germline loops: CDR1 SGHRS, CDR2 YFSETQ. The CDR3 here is CASSSDGTYNEQFF.

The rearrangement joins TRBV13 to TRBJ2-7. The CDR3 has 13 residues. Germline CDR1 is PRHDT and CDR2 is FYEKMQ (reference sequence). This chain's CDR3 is CASRAGTAYEQYF. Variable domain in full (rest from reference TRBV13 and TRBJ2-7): AAGVIQSPRHLIKEKRETATLKCYPIPRHDTVYWYQQGPGQDPQFLISFYEKMQSDKGSIPDRFSAQQFSDYHSELNMSSLELGDSALYFCASRAGTAYEQYFGPGTRLTVT.

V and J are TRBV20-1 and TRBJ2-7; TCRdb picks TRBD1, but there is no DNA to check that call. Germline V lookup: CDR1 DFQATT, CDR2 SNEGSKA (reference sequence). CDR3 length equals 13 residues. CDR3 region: CSARTGRSYEQYF.

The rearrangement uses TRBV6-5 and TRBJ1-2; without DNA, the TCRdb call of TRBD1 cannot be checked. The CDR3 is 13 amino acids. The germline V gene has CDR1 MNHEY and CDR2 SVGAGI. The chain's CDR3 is CASTYSQGSGYTF.

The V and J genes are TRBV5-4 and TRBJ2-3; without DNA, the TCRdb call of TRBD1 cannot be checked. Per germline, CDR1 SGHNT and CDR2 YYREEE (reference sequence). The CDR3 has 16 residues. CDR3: CASSVRDRGSTDTQYF.